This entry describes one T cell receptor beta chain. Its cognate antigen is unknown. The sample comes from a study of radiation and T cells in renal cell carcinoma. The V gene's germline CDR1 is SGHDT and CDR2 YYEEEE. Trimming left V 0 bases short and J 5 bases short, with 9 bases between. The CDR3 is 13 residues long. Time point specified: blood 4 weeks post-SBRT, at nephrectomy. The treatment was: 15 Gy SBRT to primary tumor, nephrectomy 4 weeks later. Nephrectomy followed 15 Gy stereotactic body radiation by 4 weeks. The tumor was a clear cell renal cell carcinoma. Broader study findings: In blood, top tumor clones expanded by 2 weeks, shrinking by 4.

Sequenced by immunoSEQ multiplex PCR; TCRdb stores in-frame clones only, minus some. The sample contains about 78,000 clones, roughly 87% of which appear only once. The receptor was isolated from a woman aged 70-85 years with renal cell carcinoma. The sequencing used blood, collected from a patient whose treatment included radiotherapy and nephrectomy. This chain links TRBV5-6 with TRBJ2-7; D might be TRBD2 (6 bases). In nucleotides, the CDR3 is TGTGCCAGCAGCTTGGGTTGGGGGGACGAGCAGTACTTC. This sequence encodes CASSLGWGDEQYF.